What follows is one TCR beta chain and its context. Its specificity is unknown. The CDR3 runs 14 residues. V dropped 6 bases and J dropped 2 bases, with 8 bases sitting between them. The V gene's germline CDR1 is MDHEN and CDR2 SYDVKM. This sample stems from a study of cytomegalovirus exposure and HLA in healthy donors. On the study more broadly: Ancestry clustering placed about 80% of over 300 genotyped donors in the Caucasian-associated cluster.

General study results and limits: Upon later analysis, HLA-associated TCR beta chains proved more clonally expanded than other, equally common chains.

The PCR was carried out with 60 Vbeta primers and 13 Jbeta primers. TCRdb's copy holds only in-frame clones and misses some; the assay was immunoSEQ multiplex PCR. The sample records some 170,000 clones, around 80% being singletons. Material: PBMCs. The rearrangement uses TRBV28 and TRBJ2-6, with a possible D match to TRBD1 (6 bases). This clonotype was sampled from a man aged 25-45 years in good health and CMV-seronegative. The CDR3, as DNA: TGTGCCAGCAGACAGGGACCTGGGGCCAACGTCCTGACTTTC. Encoded protein: CASRQGPGANVLTF.